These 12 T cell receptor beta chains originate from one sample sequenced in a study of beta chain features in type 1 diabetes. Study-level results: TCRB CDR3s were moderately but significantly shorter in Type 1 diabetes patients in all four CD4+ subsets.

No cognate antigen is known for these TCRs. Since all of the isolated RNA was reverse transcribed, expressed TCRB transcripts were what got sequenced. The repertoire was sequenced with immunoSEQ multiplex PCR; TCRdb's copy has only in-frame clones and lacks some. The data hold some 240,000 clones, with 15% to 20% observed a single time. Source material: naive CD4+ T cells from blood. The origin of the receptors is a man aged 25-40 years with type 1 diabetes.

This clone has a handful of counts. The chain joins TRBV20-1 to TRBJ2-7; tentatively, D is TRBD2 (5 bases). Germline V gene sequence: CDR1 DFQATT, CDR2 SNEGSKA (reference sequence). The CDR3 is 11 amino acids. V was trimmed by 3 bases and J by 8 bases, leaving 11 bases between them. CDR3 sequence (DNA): TGCAGTGCTAGTGTACTAGGCAAGCAGTACTTC. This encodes CSASVLGKQYF.

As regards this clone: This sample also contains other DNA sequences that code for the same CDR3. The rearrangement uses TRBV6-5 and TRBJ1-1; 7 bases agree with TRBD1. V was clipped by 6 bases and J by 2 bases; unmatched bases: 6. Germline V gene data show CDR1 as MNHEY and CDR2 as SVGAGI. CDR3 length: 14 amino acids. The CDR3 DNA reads TGTGCCAGCAGCTATGGGACAGCTAACACTGAAGCTTTCTTT. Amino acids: CASSYGTANTEAFF.

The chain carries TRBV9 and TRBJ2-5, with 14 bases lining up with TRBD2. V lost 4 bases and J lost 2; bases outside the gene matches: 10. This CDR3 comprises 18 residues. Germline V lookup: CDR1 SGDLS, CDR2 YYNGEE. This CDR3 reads CASSLEGLAGEGQETQYF. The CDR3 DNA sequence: TGTGCCAGCAGCCTCGAGGGACTAGCGGGAGAAGGGCAAGAGACCCAGTACTTC.

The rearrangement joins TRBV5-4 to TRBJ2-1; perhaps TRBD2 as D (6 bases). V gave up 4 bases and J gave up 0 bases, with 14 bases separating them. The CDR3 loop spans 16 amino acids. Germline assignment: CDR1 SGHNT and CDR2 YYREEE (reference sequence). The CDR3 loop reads CASSPQGGDSYNEQFF. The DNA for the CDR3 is TGTGCCAGCAGCCCCCAGGGAGGCGACTCCTACAATGAGCAGTTCTTC.

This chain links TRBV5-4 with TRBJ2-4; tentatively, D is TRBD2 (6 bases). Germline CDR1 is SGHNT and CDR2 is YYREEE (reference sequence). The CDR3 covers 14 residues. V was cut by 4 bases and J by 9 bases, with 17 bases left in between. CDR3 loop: CASSTGPGELIQYF. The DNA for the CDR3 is TGTGCCAGCAGCACAGGACCGGGGGAGCTCATTCAGTACTTC.

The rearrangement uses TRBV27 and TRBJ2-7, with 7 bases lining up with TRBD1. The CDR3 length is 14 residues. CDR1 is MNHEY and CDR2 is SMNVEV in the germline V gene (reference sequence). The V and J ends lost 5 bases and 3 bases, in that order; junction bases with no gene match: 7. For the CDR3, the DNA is TGTGCCAGCAGTACCGACAGGGCGGTCTACGAGCAGTACTTC. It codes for CASSTDRAVYEQYF.

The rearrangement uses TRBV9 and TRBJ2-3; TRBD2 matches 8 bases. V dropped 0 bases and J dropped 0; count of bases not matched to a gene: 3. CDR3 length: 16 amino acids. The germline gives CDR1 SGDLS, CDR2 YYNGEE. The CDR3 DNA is TGTGCCAGCAGCGTAGGTGCGGGGGGAAGCACAGATACGCAGTATTTT. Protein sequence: CASSVGAGGSTDTQYF.

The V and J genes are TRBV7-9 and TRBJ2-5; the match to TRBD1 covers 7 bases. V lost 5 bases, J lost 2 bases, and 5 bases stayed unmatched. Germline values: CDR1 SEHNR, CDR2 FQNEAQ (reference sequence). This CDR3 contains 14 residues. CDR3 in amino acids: CASSPGQSQETQYF. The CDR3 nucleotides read TGTGCCAGCAGCCCGGGACAGAGTCAAGAGACCCAGTACTTC.

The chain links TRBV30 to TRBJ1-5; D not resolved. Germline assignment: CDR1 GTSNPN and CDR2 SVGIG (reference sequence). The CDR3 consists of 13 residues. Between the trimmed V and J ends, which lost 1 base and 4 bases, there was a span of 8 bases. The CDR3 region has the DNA TGTGCCTGGAGTGCACGGGATAATCAGCCCCAGCATTTT. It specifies CAWSARDNQPQHF.

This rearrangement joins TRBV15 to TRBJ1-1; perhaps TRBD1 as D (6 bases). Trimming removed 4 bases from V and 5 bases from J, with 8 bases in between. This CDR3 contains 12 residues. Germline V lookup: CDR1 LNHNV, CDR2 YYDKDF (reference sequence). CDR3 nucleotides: TGTGCCACCAGCACGACAGGTACTGAAGCTTTCTTT. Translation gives CATSTTGTEAFF.

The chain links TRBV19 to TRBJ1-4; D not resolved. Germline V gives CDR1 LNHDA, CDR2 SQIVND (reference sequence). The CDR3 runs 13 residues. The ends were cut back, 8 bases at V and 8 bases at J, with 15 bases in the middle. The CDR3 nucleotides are TGTGCCAGTGCCGACGGGCGAACCGAAAAACTGTTTTTT. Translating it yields CASADGRTEKLFF.

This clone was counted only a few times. CDR3: CASTPWAGTGAYNEQFF. The CDR3 DNA follows: TGTGCCAGCACCCCCTGGGCCGGGACAGGGGCCTACAATGAGCAGTTCTTC. The chain carries TRBV28 and TRBJ2-1; 10 bases are shared with TRBD1. The CDR3 is 17 residues long. The germline V gene has CDR1 MDHEN and CDR2 SYDVKM. The V segment lost 7 bases and the J segment 2 bases; nucleotides outside the gene matches: 11.